The rows below give T cell receptor beta chains drawn from one sample of a study of beta chain features in type 1 diabetes. Assay: immunoSEQ multiplex PCR; the TCRdb copy retains only in-frame clones and omits some. The sample holds 150,000 to 190,000 clones, around a tenth seen once. The sequencing input was central memory CD4+ T cells from blood. The receptor source for this set is a young man with type 1 diabetes. Each CDR3 is given with its conserved first and last residue. The order of the fields is V gene, clone size, J gene, D gene, CDR3 DNA, CDR3 protein. A D gene is named only where the DNA matches it firmly. Clone size, where shown, is once, few, many, or a class for clones that have expanded.

V: TRBV6-5; size: .; J: TRBJ2-3; D: .; DNA: TGTGCCAGCAGTTACGGAGGCGCGGGAAGCACAGATACGCAGTATTTT; CDR3: CASSYGGAGSTDTQYF
V: TRBV27; size: few; J: TRBJ1-3; D: .; DNA: TGTGCCAGCAGTTTGACCGGACAGGGAAACACCATATATTTT; CDR3: CASSLTGQGNTIYF
V: TRBV2; size: few; J: TRBJ1-3; D: TRBD1; DNA: TGTGCCAGCAGCTCAGGGGGCGCGAGGGGAAACACCATATATTTT; CDR3: CASSSGGARGNTIYF
V: TRBV6-1; size: .; J: TRBJ2-7; D: .; DNA: TGTGCCAGCAGTCTCCCCCGAGGCGAGCAGTACTTC; CDR3: CASSLPRGEQYF
V: TRBV19; size: few; J: TRBJ2-1; D: .; DNA: TGTGCCAGTAGTATAGCGGGGAGTCACAATGAGCAGTTCTTC; CDR3: CASSIAGSHNEQFF
V: TRBV7-9; size: .; J: TRBJ2-1; D: .; DNA: TGTGCCAGCAGCTTAGGAGGAGGAACAGAATACAATGAGCAGTTCTTC; CDR3: CASSLGGGTEYNEQFF
V: TRBV29-1; size: .; J: TRBJ2-4; D: .; DNA: TGCAGCGCCGGTGACACGATACTAGCCAAAAACATTCAGTACTTC; CDR3: CSAGDTILAKNIQYF
V: TRBV6-5; size: .; J: TRBJ2-7; D: TRBD1; DNA: TGTGCCAGCACTCGTGGACAGGTCGAGCAGTACTTC; CDR3: CASTRGQVEQYF
V: TRBV7-2; size: .; J: TRBJ2-7; D: TRBD2; DNA: TGTGCCAGCAGCCGCCGGGGGGGAGACGAGCAGTACTTC; CDR3: CASSRRGGDEQYF
V: TRBV28; size: .; J: TRBJ2-6; D: .; DNA: TGTGCCAGCAGTTTCCGTGCTGGGGCCAACGTCCTGACTTTC; CDR3: CASSFRAGANVLTF
V: TRBV28; size: .; J: TRBJ2-1; D: TRBD2; DNA: TGTGCCAGCAGTTTGGGACTAGCGGGAGCACAGCAGTTCTTC; CDR3: CASSLGLAGAQQFF
V: TRBV7-3; size: few; J: TRBJ2-1; D: TRBD2; DNA: TGTGCCAGCAGCTTAACGCATCTAGCGGGGTACAATGAGCAGTTCTTC; CDR3: CASSLTHLAGYNEQFF
V: TRBV28; size: .; J: TRBJ2-7; D: .; DNA: TGTGCCAGCAGGAACAGGGTCTACGAGCAGTACTTC; CDR3: CASRNRVYEQYF
V: TRBV5-4; size: .; J: TRBJ2-5; D: TRBD1; DNA: TGTGCCAGCAGCTTGAAGGGACAGGGTCAAGAGACCCAGTACTTC; CDR3: CASSLKGQGQETQYF
V: TRBV7-9; size: .; J: TRBJ1-1; D: .; DNA: TGTGCCAGCAGCGTCCGGGTGAACACTGAAGCTTTCTTT; CDR3: CASSVRVNTEAFF
V: TRBV10-3; size: .; J: TRBJ2-1; D: .; DNA: TGTGCCATCAGTGAGTCGGCTAGCTACAATGAGCAGTTCTTC; CDR3: CAISESASYNEQFF
V: TRBV13; size: few; J: TRBJ2-7; D: .; DNA: TGTGCCAGCAGTTTAAAGGAGGCGGGGGCGGTCGAGCAGTACTTC; CDR3: CASSLKEAGAVEQYF
V: TRBV11-2; size: .; J: TRBJ2-1; D: TRBD2; DNA: TGTGCCAGCAGCTTAGATCACCTAGCGGGAGCTGAGCAGTTCTTC; CDR3: CASSLDHLAGAEQFF
V: TRBV29-1; size: few; J: TRBJ2-4; D: .; DNA: TGCAGCGTTGGCCCCTCGACGGGAGCCAAAAACATTCAGTACTTC; CDR3: CSVGPSTGAKNIQYF
V: TRBV5-1; size: .; J: TRBJ2-7; D: TRBD2; DNA: TGCGCCAGCAGCTTGACAGCGGGAGATTCCTACGAGCAGTACTTC; CDR3: CASSLTAGDSYEQYF
V: TRBV28; size: .; J: TRBJ1-2; D: .; DNA: TGTGCCAGCACTCACGGCGGCAGACGTGAGAACTATGGCTACACCTTC; CDR3: CASTHGGRRENYGYTF
V: TRBV27; size: few; J: TRBJ1-3; D: .; DNA: TGTGCCAGCAGTAAACTGACAGACTCTGGAAACACCATATATTTT; CDR3: CASSKLTDSGNTIYF